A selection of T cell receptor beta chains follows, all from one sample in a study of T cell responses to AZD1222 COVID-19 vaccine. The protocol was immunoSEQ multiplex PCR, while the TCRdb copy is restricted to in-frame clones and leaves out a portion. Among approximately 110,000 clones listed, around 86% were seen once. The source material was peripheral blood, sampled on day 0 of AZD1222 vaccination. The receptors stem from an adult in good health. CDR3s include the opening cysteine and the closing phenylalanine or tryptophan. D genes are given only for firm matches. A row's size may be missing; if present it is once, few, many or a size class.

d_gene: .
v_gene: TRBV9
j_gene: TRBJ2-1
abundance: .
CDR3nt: TGTGCCAGCAGCGGGAGAACCTACAATGAGCAGTTCTTC
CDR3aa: CASSGRTYNEQFF

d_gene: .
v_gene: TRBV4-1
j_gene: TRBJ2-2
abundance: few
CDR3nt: TGCGCCAGCAGCCAAGAAGTCGCCGGGGAGCTGTTTTTT
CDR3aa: CASSQEVAGELFF

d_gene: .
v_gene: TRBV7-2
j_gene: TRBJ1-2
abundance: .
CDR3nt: TGTGCCAGCAGCTTAAATGGTTTTAACTATGGCTACACCTTC
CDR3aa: CASSLNGFNYGYTF

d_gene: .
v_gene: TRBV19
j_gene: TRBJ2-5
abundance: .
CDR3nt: TGTGCCAGTAGTGACCTTGGAGGAGAGACCCAGTACTTC
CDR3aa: CASSDLGGETQYF

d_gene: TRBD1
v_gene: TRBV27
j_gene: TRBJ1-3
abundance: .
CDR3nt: TGTGCCAGCAGGGGAAAGGGGGCCCACTCTGGAAACACCATATATTTT
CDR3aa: CASRGKGAHSGNTIYF

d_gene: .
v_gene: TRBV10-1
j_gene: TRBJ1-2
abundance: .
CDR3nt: TGCGCCAGCAGTGAGTCGCTTGACTATGGCTACACCTTC
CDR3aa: CASSESLDYGYTF

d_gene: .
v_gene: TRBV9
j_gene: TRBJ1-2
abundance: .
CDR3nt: TGTGCCAGCAGCGGGCCCCTCTATGGCTACACCTTC
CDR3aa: CASSGPLYGYTF

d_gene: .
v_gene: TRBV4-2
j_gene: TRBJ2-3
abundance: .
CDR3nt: TGTGCCAGCAGCCAAGTAAGGGTGTACACAGATACGCAGTATTTT
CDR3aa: CASSQVRVYTDTQYF

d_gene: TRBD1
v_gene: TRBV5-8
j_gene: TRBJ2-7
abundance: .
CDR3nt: TGTGCCAGCAGCTGGGGGGACAGGGGGGACGAGCAGTACTTC
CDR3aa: CASSWGDRGDEQYF

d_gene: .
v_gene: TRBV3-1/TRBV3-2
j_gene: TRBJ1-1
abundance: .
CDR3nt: TGTGCCAGCAGCCATAGCGCAGACACTGAAGCTTTCTTT
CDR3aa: CASSHSADTEAFF

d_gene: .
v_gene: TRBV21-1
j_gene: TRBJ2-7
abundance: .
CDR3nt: TGTGCCAGCAGGATGACTAGCGGGGGTCAAACCTACGAGCAGTACTTC
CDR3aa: CASRMTSGGQTYEQYF

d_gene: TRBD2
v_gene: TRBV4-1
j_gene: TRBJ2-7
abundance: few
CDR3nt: TGCGCCAGCAGCCATACTGAAGCTAGCGGGGGGGCCGGGACCTACGAGCAGTACTTC
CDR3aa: CASSHTEASGGAGTYEQYF

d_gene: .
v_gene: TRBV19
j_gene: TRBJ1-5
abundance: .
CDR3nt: TGTGCCAGTAGTATATTCAAGGGGCAGCCCCAGCATTTT
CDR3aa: CASSIFKGQPQHF

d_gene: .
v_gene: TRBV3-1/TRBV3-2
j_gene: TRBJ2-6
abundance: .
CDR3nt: TGTGCCAGCAGCCATACCGCCGCCTCTGGGGCCAACGTCCTGACTTTC
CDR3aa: CASSHTAASGANVLTF

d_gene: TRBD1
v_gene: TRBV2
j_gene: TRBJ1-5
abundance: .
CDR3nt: TGTGCCAGCCGGGACAGGGGCAATCAGCCCCAGCATTTT
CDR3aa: CASRDRGNQPQHF

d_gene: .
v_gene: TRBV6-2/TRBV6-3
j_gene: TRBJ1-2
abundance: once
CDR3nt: TGTGCCAGCAGTTACGGCGGGAATTATGGCTACACCTTC
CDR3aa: CASSYGGNYGYTF

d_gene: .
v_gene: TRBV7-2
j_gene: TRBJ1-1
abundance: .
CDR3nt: TGTGCCAGTCTCCCCGGCCCTTCAAACACTGAAGCTTTCTTT
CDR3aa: CASLPGPSNTEAFF

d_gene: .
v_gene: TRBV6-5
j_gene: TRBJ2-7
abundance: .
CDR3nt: TGTGCCAGCAGCCTCCTGGGACACGGGGAGTACTTC
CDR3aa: CASSLLGHGEYF

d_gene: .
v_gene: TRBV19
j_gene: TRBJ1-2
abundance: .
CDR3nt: TGTGCCAGTAGGGACGGTGGCGCCACAACAGGTGGCTACACCTTC
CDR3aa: CASRDGGATTGGYTF

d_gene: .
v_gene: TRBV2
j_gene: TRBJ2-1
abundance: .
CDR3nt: TGTGCCAGCAGTGAAGGGGGTGGTTACAATGAGCAGTTCTTC
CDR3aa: CASSEGGGYNEQFF

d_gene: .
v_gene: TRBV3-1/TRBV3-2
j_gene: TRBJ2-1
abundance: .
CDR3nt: TGTGCCAGCAGCCCAGGGACTCGCCAGGGTGAGCAGTTCTTC
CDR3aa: CASSPGTRQGEQFF

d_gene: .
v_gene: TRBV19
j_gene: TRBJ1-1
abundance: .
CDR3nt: TGTGCCAGCGTGTTGGCAGGAAGCAGAATGAACACTGAAGCTTTCTTT
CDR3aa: CASVLAGSRMNTEAFF

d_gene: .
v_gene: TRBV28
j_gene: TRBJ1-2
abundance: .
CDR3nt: TGTGCCAGCACGGACGGGGAATCGGGCTATGGCTACACCTTC
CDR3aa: CASTDGESGYGYTF

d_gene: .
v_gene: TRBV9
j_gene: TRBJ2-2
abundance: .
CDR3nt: TGTGCCAGCAGCGTAGGCGGAGCCAGGGGGGGCAGGGGGGAGCTGTTTTTT
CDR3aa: CASSVGGARGGRGELFF

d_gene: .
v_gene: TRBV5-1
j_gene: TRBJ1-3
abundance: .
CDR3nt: TGCGCCAGCAGCTTGGGACAGACCACTGGAAACACCATATATTTT
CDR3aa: CASSLGQTTGNTIYF

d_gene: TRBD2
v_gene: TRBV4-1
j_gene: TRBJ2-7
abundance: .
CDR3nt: TGCGCCAGCAGCCAAGATAGAGGACGGGGGGGAACCTACGAGCAGTACTTC
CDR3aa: CASSQDRGRGGTYEQYF

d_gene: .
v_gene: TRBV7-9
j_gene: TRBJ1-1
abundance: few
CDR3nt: TGTGCCAGCAGCTTAGCCCTAGGGAGGGCAGTCGAAGCTTTCTTT
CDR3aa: CASSLALGRAVEAFF

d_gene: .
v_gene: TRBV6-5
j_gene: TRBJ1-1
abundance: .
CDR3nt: TGTGCCACCTATCCGGGACACCTGAACACTGAAGCTTTCTTT
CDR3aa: CATYPGHLNTEAFF

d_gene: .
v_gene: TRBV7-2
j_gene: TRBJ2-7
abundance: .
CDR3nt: TGTGCCAGCAGCTCCCTGACAGTTACAGGAGCGTACGAGCAGTACTTC
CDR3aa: CASSSLTVTGAYEQYF

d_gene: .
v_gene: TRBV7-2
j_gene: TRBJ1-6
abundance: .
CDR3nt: TGTGCCAGCAGCTTAGTGGTGGGCTCACCCCTCCACTTT
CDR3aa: CASSLVVGSPLHF

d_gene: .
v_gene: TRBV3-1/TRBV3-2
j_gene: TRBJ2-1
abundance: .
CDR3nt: TGTGCCAGCAGCCATACATCGGGTGAGCAGTTCTTC
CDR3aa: CASSHTSGEQFF

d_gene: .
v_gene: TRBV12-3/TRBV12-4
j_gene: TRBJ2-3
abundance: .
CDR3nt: TGTGCCAGCAGTTTAGATCCTAGTCTTCAGTATTTT
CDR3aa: CASSLDPSLQYF

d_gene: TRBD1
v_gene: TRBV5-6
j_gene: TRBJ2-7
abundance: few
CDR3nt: TGTGCCAGCAGCTTTATAAGGGACAGGAATTCCTACGAGCAGTACTTC
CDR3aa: CASSFIRDRNSYEQYF

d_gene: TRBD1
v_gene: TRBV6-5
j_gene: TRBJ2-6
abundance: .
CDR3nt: TGTGCCAGCAGTTACTCCGACAGGGCCGGGGCCAACGTCCTGACTTTC
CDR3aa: CASSYSDRAGANVLTF

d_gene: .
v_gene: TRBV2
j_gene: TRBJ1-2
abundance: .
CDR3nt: TGTGCCAGCAGTGAAGCGAAGGGTCGGGGCTATGGCTACACCTTC
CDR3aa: CASSEAKGRGYGYTF

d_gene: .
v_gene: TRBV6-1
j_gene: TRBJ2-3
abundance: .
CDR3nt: TGTGCCAGCAGTGACCCTAAAAGGGGGGGGAGCACAGATACGCAGTATTTT
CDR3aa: CASSDPKRGGSTDTQYF

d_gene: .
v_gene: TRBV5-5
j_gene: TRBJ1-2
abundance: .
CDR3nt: TGTGCCAGCAGCTTGGCCCATGGAGGGGAGGGCTACACCTTC
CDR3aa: CASSLAHGGEGYTF

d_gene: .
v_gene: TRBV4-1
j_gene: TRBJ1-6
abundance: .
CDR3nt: TGCGCCAGCAGCCAAGTTGCCGGTCTCGGGAATTCACCCCTCCACTTT
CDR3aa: CASSQVAGLGNSPLHF

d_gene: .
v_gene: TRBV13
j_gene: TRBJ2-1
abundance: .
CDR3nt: TGTGCCAGCAGGACTAAGCCTAGTTCTTCGCGTGAGCAGTTCTTC
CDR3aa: CASRTKPSSSREQFF

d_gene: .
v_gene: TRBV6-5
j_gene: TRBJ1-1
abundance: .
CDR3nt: TGTGCCAGCAGTTACGGTACGGGGGTGATGAACACTGAAGCTTTCTTT
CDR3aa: CASSYGTGVMNTEAFF

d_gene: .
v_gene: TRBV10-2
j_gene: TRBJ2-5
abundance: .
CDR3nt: TGCGCCAGCAGTGAGTCTAGTTTCGGAGAGACCCAGTACTTC
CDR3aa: CASSESSFGETQYF